The text below deals with one TCR beta chain. Its target is unknown. Germline values: CDR1 SNHLY, CDR2 FYNNEI. The ends were cut back, 6 bases at V and 7 bases at J, with 16 bases in the middle. The CDR3 is 15 amino acids. These data come from a study of cytomegalovirus exposure and HLA in healthy donors. General study findings and limits: Later examination showed HLA-associated TCR beta chains had greater clonal expansion than equally common others. Most TCR sequences showed up rarely, but some public TCRs showed up in many donors.

Healthy individuals who donated bone marrow served as the donors. Both 60 Vbeta primers and 13 Jbeta primers went into the PCR. Sequenced by immunoSEQ multiplex PCR; TCRdb stores in-frame clones only, minus some. The sample lists tens of thousands of clones; 70% to 85% were seen once. The origin of this receptor is a woman aged 50 to 65 in good health and CMV-seropositive. The sample comprised PBMCs. The rearrangement links TRBV2 to TRBJ1-6; D might be TRBD1 (6 bases). CDR3 protein: CASSPSRTDNSPLHF. The DNA of the CDR3 is TGTGCCAGCAGCCCCTCAAGGACAGACAATTCACCCCTCCACTTT.